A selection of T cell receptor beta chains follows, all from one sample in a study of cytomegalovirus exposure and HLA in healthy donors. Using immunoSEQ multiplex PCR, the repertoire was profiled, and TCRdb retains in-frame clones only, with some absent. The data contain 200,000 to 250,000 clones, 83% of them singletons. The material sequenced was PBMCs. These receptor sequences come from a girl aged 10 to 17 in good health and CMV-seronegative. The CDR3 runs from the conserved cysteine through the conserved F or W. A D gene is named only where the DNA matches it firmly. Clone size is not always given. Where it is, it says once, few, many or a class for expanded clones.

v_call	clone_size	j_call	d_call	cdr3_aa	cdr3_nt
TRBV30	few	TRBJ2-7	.	CAWGFRTESYEQYF	TGTGCCTGGGGTTTTAGGACAGAATCCTACGAGCAGTACTTC
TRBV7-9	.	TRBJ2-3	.	CASTSRTDTQYF	TGTGCCAGCACCTCCAGGACAGATACGCAGTATTTT
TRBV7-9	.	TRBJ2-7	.	CASSPPGVSYEQYF	TGTGCCAGCAGCCCCCCAGGGGTGTCCTACGAGCAGTACTTC
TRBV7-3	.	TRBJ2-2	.	CASSVDKNTGELFF	TGTGCCAGCAGCGTGGACAAAAACACCGGGGAGCTGTTTTTT
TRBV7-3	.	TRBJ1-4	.	CASSLEERGRGTNEKLFF	TGTGCCAGCAGCTTAGAAGAGAGGGGCAGGGGAACTAATGAAAAACTGTTTTTT
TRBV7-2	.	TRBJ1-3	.	CASSSRGSGNTIYF	TGTGCCAGCAGCTCACGGGGATCTGGAAACACCATATATTTT
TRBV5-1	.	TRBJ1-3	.	CASSLDPGSGNTIYF	TGCGCCAGCAGCTTGGATCCAGGCTCTGGAAACACCATATATTTT
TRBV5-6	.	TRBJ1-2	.	CASSSFGGNTF	TGTGCCAGCAGCTCGTTCGGGGGTAACACCTTC
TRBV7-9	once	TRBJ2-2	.	CASSLGDYTGELFF	TGTGCCAGCAGCTTAGGTGACTACACCGGGGAGCTGTTTTTT
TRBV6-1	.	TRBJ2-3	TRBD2	CASSDRAGAYTDTQYF	TGTGCCAGCAGTGATAGAGCGGGGGCCTACACAGATACGCAGTATTTT